Listed here are 9 T cell receptor beta chains from one sample, sequenced in a study of blood T cell repertoires in COVID-19. Assay used: immunoSEQ multiplex PCR; TCRdb lists only in-frame clones, some missing. The repertoire has about 100,000 clones, over 80% of them found once; the top ten carry roughly 13%. The sequencing input was peripheral blood. These TCRs come from a man aged 45-65 years with active or convalescent COVID-19.

The V and J genes are TRBV11-2 and TRBJ1-6; D is unclear. The V and J ends lost 0 bases and 10 bases respectively, with 13 bases between them. The germline V gene has CDR1 SGHAT and CDR2 FQNNGV. This CDR3 is built from 15 residues. For the CDR3, the DNA is TGTGCCAGCAGCTTAGAACCAGGTGCATCGTCACCCCTCCACTTT. This encodes CASSLEPGASSPLHF.

The chain recombines TRBV5-1 with TRBJ2-2; 9 bases are shared with TRBD1. V shed 4 bases and J 4 bases; nucleotides not matched to a gene: 8. The CDR3 length is 16 residues. Germline V CDR1 and CDR2: SGHRS, YFSETQ. The CDR3 loop reads CASSDPGQGITGELFF. CDR3 DNA: TGCGCCAGCAGCGACCCGGGACAGGGAATCACCGGGGAGCTGTTTTTT. Looking up the rest from reference TRBV5-1 and TRBJ2-2 gives the full variable domain: KAGVTQTPRYLIKTRGQQVTLSCSPISGHRSVSWYQQTPGQGLQFLFEYFSETQRNKGNFPGRFSGRQFSNSRSEMNVSTLELGDSALYLCASSDPGQGITGELFFGEGSRLTVL.

This chain joins TRBV18 and TRBJ1-4; TRBD1 agrees at 9 bases. V dropped 1 base and J dropped 8; count of bases not matched to a gene: 5. The CDR3 is 15 amino acids. The germline CDR1 and CDR2 sequences are KGHSH and LQKENI. DNA for the CDR3: TGTGCCAGCTCACCACGACAGGGGGTACGCGAAAAACTGTTTTTT. The encoded protein is CASSPRQGVREKLFF.

This clone was observed a handful of times. The chain is built from TRBV9 and TRBJ2-3; 7 nucleotides align to TRBD1. The CDR3 is 15 amino acids. J gave up 3 bases and V 1 base, and 5 bases lay outside the gene matches. Per the germline V gene, CDR1 is SGDLS and CDR2 is YYNGEE. The CDR3 bases are TGTGCCAGCAGCGTATCTCCAGGGGGAACAGATACGCAGTATTTT. This translates into CASSVSPGGTDTQYF.

The chain links TRBV5-1 to TRBJ2-3; TRBD2 aligns across 14 bases. The CDR3 sequence is 17 residues long. After removal of 0 bases from V and 2 bases from J, the junction contained 2 bases not matched to a gene. Per the germline V gene, CDR1 is SGHRS and CDR2 is YFSETQ. Written as DNA, the CDR3 is TGCGCCAGCAGCTTGGGACTAGCGGGAGGGAACACAGATACGCAGTATTTT. Translated, it gives CASSLGLAGGNTDTQYF.

This sequence joins TRBV13 and TRBJ2-1; 7 bases are shared with TRBD2. In germline, CDR1 is PRHDT, CDR2 FYEKMQ (reference sequence). This CDR3 contains 16 residues. J was trimmed by 8 bases and V by 5 bases; bases with no gene match: 15. CDR3 region: CASSLRGDGKGHEQFF. CDR3 sequence (DNA): TGTGCCAGCAGCCTCCGGGGGGATGGGAAGGGGCATGAGCAGTTCTTC.

This clone showed up just once. This chain connects TRBV11-2 to TRBJ2-5; D possibly corresponds to TRBD2 (7 bases). V gave up 5 bases and J gave up 3 bases, with 22 bases separating them. Germline values: CDR1 SGHAT, CDR2 FQNNGV. This CDR3 is 17 amino acids long. CDR3 region: CASSPVGGSGLEETQYF. The DNA for the CDR3 is TGTGCCAGCAGCCCAGTGGGGGGCTCAGGACTAGAAGAGACCCAGTACTTC.

The V call is TRBV7-3, the J call TRBJ2-2; tentatively, D is TRBD2 (6 bases). This CDR3 is built from 16 residues. The ends were cut back, 1 base at V and 5 bases at J, with 14 bases in the middle. Per germline, CDR1 SGHTA and CDR2 FQGTGA. CDR3 in DNA: TGTGCCAGCAGCTTAAATTCGATGGGGGGAACCGGGGAGCTGTTTTTT. This gives the protein CASSLNSMGGTGELFF.

V gene TRBV29-1 combines with J gene TRBJ2-1, with 10 bases aligning to TRBD2. This CDR3 has 13 amino acids. Germline V lookup: CDR1 SQVTM, CDR2 ANQGSEA. The trim removed 5 bases at V and 8 bases at J, leaving 6 bases unmatched. The chain's CDR3 is CSVLAGGGDEQFF. In DNA, the CDR3 is TGCAGCGTTTTAGCGGGAGGTGGGGATGAGCAGTTCTTC.